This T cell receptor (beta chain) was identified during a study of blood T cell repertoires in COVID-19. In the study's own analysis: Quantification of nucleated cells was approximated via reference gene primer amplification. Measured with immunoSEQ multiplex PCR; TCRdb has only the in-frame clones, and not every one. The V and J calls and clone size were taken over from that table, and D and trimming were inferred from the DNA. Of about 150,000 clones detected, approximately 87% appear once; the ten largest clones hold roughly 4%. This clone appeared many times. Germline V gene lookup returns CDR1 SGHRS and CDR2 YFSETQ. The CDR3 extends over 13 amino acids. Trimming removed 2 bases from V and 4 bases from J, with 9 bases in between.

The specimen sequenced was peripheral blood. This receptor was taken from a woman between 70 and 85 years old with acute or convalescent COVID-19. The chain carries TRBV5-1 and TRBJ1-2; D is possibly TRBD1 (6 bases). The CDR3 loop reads CASSLGTSYGYTF. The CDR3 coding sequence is TGCGCCAGCAGCTTAGGGACAAGCTATGGCTACACCTTC.